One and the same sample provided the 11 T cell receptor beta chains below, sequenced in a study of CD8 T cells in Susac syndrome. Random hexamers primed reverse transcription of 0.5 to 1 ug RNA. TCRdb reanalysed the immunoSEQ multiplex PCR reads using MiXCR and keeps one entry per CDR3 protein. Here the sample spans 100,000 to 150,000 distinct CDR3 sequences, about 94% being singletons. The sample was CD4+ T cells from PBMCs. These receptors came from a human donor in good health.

CDR3 nucleotide sequence: TGTGCCAGCAGCCCCACGGGGGCCGTGTCCTACGAGCAGTACTTC. It specifies CASSPTGAVSYEQYF. V gene TRBV5-4 combines with J gene TRBJ2-7; D assignment may be TRBD1 or TRBD2 (6 bases each). Germline CDR1 SGHNT, CDR2 YYREEE (reference sequence). Trimming left V 4 bases short and J 1 base short, with 15 bases between. There are 15 residues in the CDR3. The variable domain in full, completed from reference TRBV5-4 and TRBJ2-7, reads ETGVTQSPTHLIKTRGQQVTLRCSSQSGHNTVSWYQQALGQGPQFIFQYYREEENGRGNFPPRFSGLQFPNYSSELNVNALELDDSALYLCASSPTGAVSYEQYFGPGTRLTVT.

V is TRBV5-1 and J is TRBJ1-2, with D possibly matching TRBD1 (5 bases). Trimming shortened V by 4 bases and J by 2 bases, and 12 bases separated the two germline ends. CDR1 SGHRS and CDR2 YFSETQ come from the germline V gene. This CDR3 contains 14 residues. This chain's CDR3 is CASSRDSLNYGYTF. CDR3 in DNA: TGCGCCAGCAGCCGTGACAGCTTGAACTATGGCTACACCTTC.

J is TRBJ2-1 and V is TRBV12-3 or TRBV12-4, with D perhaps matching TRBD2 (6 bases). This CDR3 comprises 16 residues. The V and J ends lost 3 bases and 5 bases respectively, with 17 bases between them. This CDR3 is CASSLGDSRGHNEQFF. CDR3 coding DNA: TGTGCCAGCAGTTTGGGGGACTCCCGAGGACACAATGAGCAGTTCTTC.

CDR3 region: CASSDQREAPDTQYF. The CDR3 region has the DNA TGTGCCAGCAGTGATCAGCGGGAGGCCCCAGATACGCAGTATTTT. The chain joins TRBV2 to TRBJ2-3, with TRBD2 matching over 9 bases. Germline V gene data show CDR1 as SNHLY and CDR2 as FYNNEI. Unmatched junction bases numbered 5, after V lost 3 bases and J lost 4 bases. The CDR3 runs to 15 residues.

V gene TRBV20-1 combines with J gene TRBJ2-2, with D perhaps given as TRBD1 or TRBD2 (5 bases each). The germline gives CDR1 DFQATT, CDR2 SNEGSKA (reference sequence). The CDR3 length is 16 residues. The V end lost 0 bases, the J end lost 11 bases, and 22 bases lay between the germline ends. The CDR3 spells CSARDRKGTRTYELFF. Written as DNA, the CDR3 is TGCAGTGCTAGAGATCGTAAGGGGACGCGAACATACGAGCTGTTTTTT.

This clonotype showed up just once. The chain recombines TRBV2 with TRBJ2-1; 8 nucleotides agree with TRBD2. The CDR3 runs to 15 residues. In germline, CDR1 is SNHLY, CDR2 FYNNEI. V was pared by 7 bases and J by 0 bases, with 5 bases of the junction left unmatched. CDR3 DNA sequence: TGTGCCAGCACCCCTACTAGCGGCTCCTACAATGAGCAGTTCTTC. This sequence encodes CASTPTSGSYNEQFF.

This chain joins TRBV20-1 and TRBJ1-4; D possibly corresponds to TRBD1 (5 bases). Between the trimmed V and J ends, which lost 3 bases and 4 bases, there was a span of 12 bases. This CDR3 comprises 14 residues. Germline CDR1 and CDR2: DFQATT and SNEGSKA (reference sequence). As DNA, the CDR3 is TGCAGTGCTAGTGTAGGGGCGAGTAATGAAAAACTGTTTTTT. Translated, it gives CSASVGASNEKLFF.

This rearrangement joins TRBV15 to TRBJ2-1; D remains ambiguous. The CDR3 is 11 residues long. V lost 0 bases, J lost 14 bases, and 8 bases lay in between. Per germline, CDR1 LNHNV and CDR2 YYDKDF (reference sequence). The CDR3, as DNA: TGTGCCACCAGCAGAGATGCCCGAAAGTTCTTC. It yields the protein CATSRDARKFF.

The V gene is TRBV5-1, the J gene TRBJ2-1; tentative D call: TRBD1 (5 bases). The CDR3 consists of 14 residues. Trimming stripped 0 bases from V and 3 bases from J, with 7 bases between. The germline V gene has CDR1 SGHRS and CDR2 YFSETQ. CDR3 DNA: TGCGCCAGCAGCTTGGTACAGGTCTACAATGAGCAGTTCTTC. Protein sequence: CASSLVQVYNEQFF. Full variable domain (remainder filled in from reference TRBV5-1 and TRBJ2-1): KAGVTQTPRYLIKTRGQQVTLSCSPISGHRSVSWYQQTPGQGLQFLFEYFSETQRNKGNFPGRFSGRQFSNSRSEMNVSTLELGDSALYLCASSLVQVYNEQFFGPGTRLTVL.

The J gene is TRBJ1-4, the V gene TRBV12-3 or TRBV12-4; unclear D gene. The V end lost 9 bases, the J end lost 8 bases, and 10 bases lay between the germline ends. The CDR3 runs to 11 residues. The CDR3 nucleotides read TGTGCCAGTTCATTCGGGGAAAAACTGTTTTTT. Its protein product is CASSFGEKLFF.

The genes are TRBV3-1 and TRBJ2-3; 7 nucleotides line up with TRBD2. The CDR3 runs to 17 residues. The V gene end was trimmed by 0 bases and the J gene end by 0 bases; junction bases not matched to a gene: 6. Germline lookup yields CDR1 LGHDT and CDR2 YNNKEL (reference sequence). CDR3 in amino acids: CASSQDLVAGSTDTQYF. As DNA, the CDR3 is TGTGCCAGCAGCCAAGATCTAGTAGCGGGTAGCACAGATACGCAGTATTTT.